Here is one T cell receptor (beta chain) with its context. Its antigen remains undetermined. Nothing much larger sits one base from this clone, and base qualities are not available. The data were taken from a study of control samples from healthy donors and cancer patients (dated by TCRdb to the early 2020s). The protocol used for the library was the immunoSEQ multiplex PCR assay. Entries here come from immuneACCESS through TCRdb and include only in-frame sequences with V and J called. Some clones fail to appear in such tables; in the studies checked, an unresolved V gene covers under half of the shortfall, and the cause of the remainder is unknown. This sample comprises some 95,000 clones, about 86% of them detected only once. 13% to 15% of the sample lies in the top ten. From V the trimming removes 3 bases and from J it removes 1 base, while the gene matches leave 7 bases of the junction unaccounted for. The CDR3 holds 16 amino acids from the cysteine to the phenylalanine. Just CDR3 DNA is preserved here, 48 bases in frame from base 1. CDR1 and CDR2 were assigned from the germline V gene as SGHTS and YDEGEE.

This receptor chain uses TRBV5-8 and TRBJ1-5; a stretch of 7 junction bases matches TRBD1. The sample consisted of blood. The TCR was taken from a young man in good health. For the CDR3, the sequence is CASSSGQLRSNQPQHF. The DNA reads TGTGCCAGCAGCTCGGGACAGCTAAGAAGCAATCAGCCCCAGCATTTT.